A selection of T cell receptor beta chains follows, all from one sample in a study of blood T cell repertoires in COVID-19. The assay was immunoSEQ multiplex PCR, and TCRdb's table has in-frame clones only and misses some. The data hold 88,000 or so clones, with less than 90% observed a single time. Sequencing used peripheral blood. These TCRs come from a human donor in a cohort sampled during active COVID-19. Both conserved end residues are part of each CDR3. The D gene is left open where the match is weak. Size is stated for part of the rows, as once, few or many counts, or as a class when the clone is expanded.

V gene: TRBV29-1
J gene: TRBJ2-7
clone size: -
D gene: TRBD1
CDR3 DNA: TGCAGCGTGGCCGGGACAGGACAAGACGAGCAGTACTTC
CDR3 protein: CSVAGTGQDEQYF

V gene: TRBV6-2/TRBV6-3
J gene: TRBJ2-2
clone size: -
D gene: -
CDR3 DNA: TGTGCCAGCAGTTATCGGTCCTTCAACACCGGGGAGCTGTTTTTT
CDR3 protein: CASSYRSFNTGELFF

V gene: TRBV19
J gene: TRBJ2-7
clone size: -
D gene: TRBD2
CDR3 DNA: TGTGCCAGTAGTATCGGCGGGGGGTTGATCTCCTACGAGCAGTACTTC
CDR3 protein: CASSIGGGLISYEQYF

V gene: TRBV11-2
J gene: TRBJ2-5
clone size: once
D gene: TRBD2
CDR3 DNA: TGTGCCAGCAGCGAGCTACTAGCGGGGGACCAAGAGACCCAGTACTTC
CDR3 protein: CASSELLAGDQETQYF

V gene: TRBV3-1/TRBV3-2
J gene: TRBJ1-5
clone size: -
D gene: -
CDR3 DNA: TGTGCCAGCAGCCAGACTCAAAGCAATCAGCCCCAGCATTTT
CDR3 protein: CASSQTQSNQPQHF

V gene: TRBV29-1
J gene: TRBJ2-7
clone size: once
D gene: TRBD1
CDR3 DNA: TGCAGCGTCACCTTCCGGGACAGGAGAAGCGAGCAGTACTTC
CDR3 protein: CSVTFRDRRSEQYF

V gene: TRBV28
J gene: TRBJ1-4
clone size: -
D gene: -
CDR3 DNA: TGTGCCAGCAGTTTAGCTGGGGGGGATGAAAAACTGTTTTTT
CDR3 protein: CASSLAGGDEKLFF

V gene: TRBV4-3
J gene: TRBJ2-7
clone size: -
D gene: -
CDR3 DNA: TGCGCCAGCAGACAAATAGGGGGATCGGGCGAGCAGTACTTC
CDR3 protein: CASRQIGGSGEQYF

V gene: TRBV30
J gene: TRBJ2-1
clone size: -
D gene: TRBD2
CDR3 DNA: TGTGCCTGGAGCAGGACTAGTAATGAGCAGTTCTTC
CDR3 protein: CAWSRTSNEQFF

V gene: TRBV19
J gene: TRBJ1-1
clone size: few
D gene: -
CDR3 DNA: TGTGCCAGTAGCAGTAAGGCGGCGGGAACAGGAGAAGCTTTCTTT
CDR3 protein: CASSSKAAGTGEAFF

V gene: TRBV11-2
J gene: TRBJ1-2
clone size: once
D gene: TRBD1
CDR3 DNA: TGTGCCAGCAGCCCGCGATCCGGGACAGCCAACCCTAACTATGGCTACACCTTC
CDR3 protein: CASSPRSGTANPNYGYTF

V gene: TRBV5-4
J gene: TRBJ1-1
clone size: few
D gene: -
CDR3 DNA: TGTGCCAGCACCCTCGCGGGGCACAGTACTGAAGCTTTCTTT
CDR3 protein: CASTLAGHSTEAFF

V gene: TRBV9
J gene: TRBJ2-5
clone size: -
D gene: TRBD2
CDR3 DNA: TGTGCCAGCAGCGTAGCTGCGTTGGCGGGGGGGCAAGAGACCCAGTACTTC
CDR3 protein: CASSVAALAGGQETQYF

V gene: TRBV7-9
J gene: TRBJ2-7
clone size: few
D gene: TRBD1
CDR3 DNA: TGTGCCAGCAGCTTAGCGCGGGGGACAGGGGATTACGAGCAGTACTTC
CDR3 protein: CASSLARGTGDYEQYF

V gene: TRBV5-1
J gene: TRBJ1-2
clone size: -
D gene: TRBD1
CDR3 DNA: TGCGCCAGCAGCTCTGGACAGGCTAACTATGGCTACACCTTC
CDR3 protein: CASSSGQANYGYTF

V gene: TRBV30
J gene: TRBJ1-2
clone size: -
D gene: TRBD1
CDR3 DNA: TGTGCCTGGACCGCCGACAGGGTTTCCTATGGCTACACCTTC
CDR3 protein: CAWTADRVSYGYTF

V gene: TRBV3-1/TRBV3-2
J gene: TRBJ2-2
clone size: few
D gene: -
CDR3 DNA: TGTGCCAGCAGCCCAAAAGTCGCTTCCCTTAGCGGGAACACCGGGGAGCTGTTTTTT
CDR3 protein: CASSPKVASLSGNTGELFF

V gene: TRBV7-2
J gene: TRBJ2-7
clone size: -
D gene: TRBD1
CDR3 DNA: TGTGCCAGCGCCGTTCTTCCGGGACAGGGCTACGAGCAGTACTTC
CDR3 protein: CASAVLPGQGYEQYF

V gene: TRBV6-1
J gene: TRBJ1-1
clone size: -
D gene: TRBD1
CDR3 DNA: TGTGCCAGCAGTGAAAGACAGGGGGGCGCTGAAGCTTTCTTT
CDR3 protein: CASSERQGGAEAFF

V gene: TRBV7-2
J gene: TRBJ1-5
clone size: once
D gene: -
CDR3 DNA: TGTGCCAGCAGCTTATTATACGGGGGATGGCAGCCCCAGCATTTT
CDR3 protein: CASSLLYGGWQPQHF

V gene: TRBV28
J gene: TRBJ1-5
clone size: -
D gene: -
CDR3 DNA: TGTGCCACCTCGATCCCGAACGCTGGGCAGACCAATCAGCCCCAGCATTTT
CDR3 protein: CATSIPNAGQTNQPQHF

V gene: TRBV29-1
J gene: TRBJ2-7
clone size: few
D gene: TRBD2
CDR3 DNA: TGCAGCGTTGTGGGCGGGAGGTGGTACGAGCAGTACTTC
CDR3 protein: CSVVGGRWYEQYF

V gene: TRBV7-9
J gene: TRBJ2-7
clone size: -
D gene: TRBD2
CDR3 DNA: TGTGCCAGCAGCTTAGGTGGACTAGCTCTAATCCACGAGCAGTACTTC
CDR3 protein: CASSLGGLALIHEQYF

V gene: TRBV5-5
J gene: TRBJ1-2
clone size: -
D gene: -
CDR3 DNA: TGTGCCAGCAGCTTACGGACAGAAAACTATGGCTACACCTTC
CDR3 protein: CASSLRTENYGYTF

V gene: TRBV5-4
J gene: TRBJ2-7
clone size: -
D gene: TRBD2
CDR3 DNA: TGTGCCAGCAGCTCGGGACTAGCTGCTTACGAGCAGTACTTC
CDR3 protein: CASSSGLAAYEQYF

V gene: TRBV6-5
J gene: TRBJ1-2
clone size: -
D gene: -
CDR3 DNA: TGTGCCAGCAGTTCGGTCCCAGGGAACTATGGCTACACCTTC
CDR3 protein: CASSSVPGNYGYTF

V gene: TRBV20-1
J gene: TRBJ2-3
clone size: -
D gene: TRBD1
CDR3 DNA: TGCAGTGCTAGTTCCCCCAGGGGGGATACGCAGTATTTT
CDR3 protein: CSASSPRGDTQYF

V gene: TRBV5-4
J gene: TRBJ2-1
clone size: -
D gene: TRBD1
CDR3 DNA: TGTGCCAGCAGCCTAGGGGACAGGGATTTTGATGAGCAGTTCTTC
CDR3 protein: CASSLGDRDFDEQFF

V gene: TRBV10-3
J gene: TRBJ1-1
clone size: -
D gene: -
CDR3 DNA: TGTGCCATCAGTGAGTCAGGCGGGGCCAACACTGAAGCTTTCTTT
CDR3 protein: CAISESGGANTEAFF

V gene: TRBV6-4
J gene: TRBJ1-1
clone size: few
D gene: -
CDR3 DNA: TGTGCCAGCAGTGACTCGACACGGTTGTCGGCTTTGAACACTGAAGCTTTCTTT
CDR3 protein: CASSDSTRLSALNTEAFF

V gene: TRBV28
J gene: TRBJ1-2
clone size: -
D gene: TRBD1
CDR3 DNA: TGTGCCAGCAACGAGGGACAGGGGGGGTATGGCTACACCTTC
CDR3 protein: CASNEGQGGYGYTF

V gene: TRBV14
J gene: TRBJ1-2
clone size: -
D gene: -
CDR3 DNA: TGTGCCAGCAGCCCCCGGCAGGGCGACTATGGCTACACCTTC
CDR3 protein: CASSPRQGDYGYTF

V gene: TRBV19
J gene: TRBJ2-1
clone size: -
D gene: TRBD1
CDR3 DNA: TGTGCCAGCACCGAGACATCGACCGGGACAGGGCCCCAGTTCTTC
CDR3 protein: CASTETSTGTGPQFF

V gene: TRBV5-6
J gene: TRBJ2-7
clone size: few
D gene: TRBD1
CDR3 DNA: TGTGCCAGCAGCTTGGATGGGACAGGGGGCATTAGGCAGTACTTC
CDR3 protein: CASSLDGTGGIRQYF

V gene: TRBV5-8
J gene: TRBJ2-7
clone size: -
D gene: TRBD1
CDR3 DNA: TGTGCCAGCAGCTCAGTACTGGACAGGGCGTCCTACGAGCAGTACTTC
CDR3 protein: CASSSVLDRASYEQYF

V gene: TRBV2
J gene: TRBJ1-1
clone size: -
D gene: TRBD1
CDR3 DNA: TGTGCCAGCAGCCCGGGACAGATCAAGCCCCATGAAGCTTTCTTT
CDR3 protein: CASSPGQIKPHEAFF

V gene: TRBV6-5
J gene: TRBJ1-5
clone size: once
D gene: -
CDR3 DNA: TGTGCCACTGGGGCACGATGGGGCAATCAGCCCCAGCATTTT
CDR3 protein: CATGARWGNQPQHF

V gene: TRBV18
J gene: TRBJ2-6
clone size: -
D gene: TRBD2
CDR3 DNA: TGTGCCAGCTCACCGTCCCTAGCGGGAACTTCTGGGGCCAACGTCCTGACTTTC
CDR3 protein: CASSPSLAGTSGANVLTF

V gene: TRBV27
J gene: TRBJ1-1
clone size: -
D gene: TRBD1
CDR3 DNA: TGTGCCAGCAGCGACATGGACAGGGGGCTGGCCGCTTTCTTT
CDR3 protein: CASSDMDRGLAAFF

V gene: TRBV20-1
J gene: TRBJ2-1
clone size: -
D gene: -
CDR3 DNA: TGCAGTGCTAGTAGCCAGGCCCCCTACAATGAGCAGTTCTTC
CDR3 protein: CSASSQAPYNEQFF

V gene: TRBV28
J gene: TRBJ2-1
clone size: once
D gene: TRBD2
CDR3 DNA: TGTGCCAGCAGCCCTAGCGGGGGGGCCTACAATGAGCAGTTCTTC
CDR3 protein: CASSPSGGAYNEQFF

V gene: TRBV19
J gene: TRBJ2-5
clone size: -
D gene: -
CDR3 DNA: TGTGCCAGTAGTATCAGGGGTGGAGAGACCCAGTACTTC
CDR3 protein: CASSIRGGETQYF

V gene: TRBV2
J gene: TRBJ2-5
clone size: -
D gene: -
CDR3 DNA: TGTGCCAGCAGTGCGACAGGACCGGGGTACTTC
CDR3 protein: CASSATGPGYF

V gene: TRBV19
J gene: TRBJ2-5
clone size: -
D gene: -
CDR3 DNA: TGTGCCAGTAGTACCCCGACGGGCCAAGAGACCCAGTACTTC
CDR3 protein: CASSTPTGQETQYF

V gene: TRBV5-1
J gene: TRBJ1-4
clone size: -
D gene: -
CDR3 DNA: TGCGCCAGCAGCTTGATAGGGGCCGAAAATGAAAAACTGTTTTTT
CDR3 protein: CASSLIGAENEKLFF

V gene: TRBV5-1
J gene: TRBJ2-5
clone size: -
D gene: -
CDR3 DNA: TGCGCCAGCAGCTTGGTGTCTGAGAGGGACCAGTACTTC
CDR3 protein: CASSLVSERDQYF

V gene: TRBV7-8
J gene: TRBJ2-2
clone size: -
D gene: TRBD2
CDR3 DNA: TGTGCCAGCAGCATTAGCGGGAGGGCCGACACCGGGGAGCTGTTTTTT
CDR3 protein: CASSISGRADTGELFF

V gene: TRBV19
J gene: TRBJ2-1
clone size: -
D gene: TRBD2
CDR3 DNA: TGTGCCAGTAGTAGAACCGGGACTAGCGACTACAATGAGCAGTTCTTC
CDR3 protein: CASSRTGTSDYNEQFF

V gene: TRBV24-1
J gene: TRBJ2-2
clone size: -
D gene: TRBD1
CDR3 DNA: TGTGCCACCAATTCCGGGCAGGGGGCGACCGGGGAGCTGTTTTTT
CDR3 protein: CATNSGQGATGELFF

V gene: TRBV6-5
J gene: TRBJ2-7
clone size: -
D gene: -
CDR3 DNA: TGTGCCAGCAGTTACTCGGAGGCTTACCCCTACGAGCAGTACTTC
CDR3 protein: CASSYSEAYPYEQYF

V gene: TRBV10-3
J gene: TRBJ1-1
clone size: -
D gene: -
CDR3 DNA: TGTGCCATCAGTGAGTCGGCGGGGACTTATGAAGCTTTCTTT
CDR3 protein: CAISESAGTYEAFF

V gene: TRBV2
J gene: TRBJ1-4
clone size: -
D gene: -
CDR3 DNA: TGTGCCAGCAGTCTACAGTCCACTAATGAAAAACTGTTTTTT
CDR3 protein: CASSLQSTNEKLFF

V gene: TRBV5-8
J gene: TRBJ2-3
clone size: -
D gene: TRBD2
CDR3 DNA: TGTGCCAGCAGCTCCGGACTAGCGGGGGGTTTAACAGATACGCAGTATTTT
CDR3 protein: CASSSGLAGGLTDTQYF

V gene: TRBV19
J gene: TRBJ1-2
clone size: -
D gene: -
CDR3 DNA: TGTGCCAGTCGGGCCGGGGATCCCTATGGCTACACCTTC
CDR3 protein: CASRAGDPYGYTF